Included here is one T cell receptor beta chain sequence, with context. Its antigen is unidentified. V lost 1 base, J lost 4 bases, and 7 bases lay in between. The CDR3 contains 13 residues. The germline V gene encodes CDR1 SGHTA and CDR2 FQGNSA. A multiplex PCR was run with 60 Vbeta primers and 13 Jbeta primers. TCRdb's copy holds only in-frame clones and misses some; the assay was immunoSEQ multiplex PCR. The sample includes under 75,000 clones, about 63% of them seen just once. The record originates from a study of cytomegalovirus exposure and HLA in healthy donors. Study-wide results and limits: Later examination showed HLA-associated TCR beta chains had greater clonal expansion than equally common others.

The sample taken for sequencing was PBMCs. The sequence derives from a man in his forties in good health and CMV-seropositive. V gene TRBV7-2 combines with J gene TRBJ1-2; no firm D call. CDR3 sequence: CASSLVTPYGYTF. The CDR3 DNA sequence: TGTGCCAGCAGCTTAGTGACACCCTATGGCTACACCTTC.